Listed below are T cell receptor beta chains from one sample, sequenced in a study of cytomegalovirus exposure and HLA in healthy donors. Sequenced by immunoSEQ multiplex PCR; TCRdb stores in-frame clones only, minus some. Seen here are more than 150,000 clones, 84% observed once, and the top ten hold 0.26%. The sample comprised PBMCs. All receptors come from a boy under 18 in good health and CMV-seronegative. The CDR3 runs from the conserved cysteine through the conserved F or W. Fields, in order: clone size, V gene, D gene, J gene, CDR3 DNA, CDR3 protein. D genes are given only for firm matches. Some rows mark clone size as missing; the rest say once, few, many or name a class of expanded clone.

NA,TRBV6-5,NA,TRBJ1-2,TGTGCCAGCAGTTACTCGAGAGGTAATGGCTACACCTTC,CASSYSRGNGYTF
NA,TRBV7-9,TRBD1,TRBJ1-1,TGTGCCAGCAGCGGGGGACAGGTTGAAGCTTTCTTT,CASSGGQVEAFF
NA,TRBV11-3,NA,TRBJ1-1,TGTGCCAGCAGTCAGGGGCCAGTGAACACTGAAGCTTTCTTT,CASSQGPVNTEAFF
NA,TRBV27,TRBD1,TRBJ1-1,TGTGCCAGCGCTGACTCAGGGGGAGCTTTCTTT,CASADSGGAFF
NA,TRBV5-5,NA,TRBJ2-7,TGTGCCAGCAGCTTGACCCTAGGAAACCACGAGCAGTACTTC,CASSLTLGNHEQYF
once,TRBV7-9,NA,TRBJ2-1,TGTGCCAGCAGCTTAGCGGGTGGGGCACACCAGTTCTTC,CASSLAGGAHQFF
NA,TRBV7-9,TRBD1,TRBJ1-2,TGTGCCAGCAGCTTAAGGGGGCGCTTCTATGGCTACACCTTC,CASSLRGRFYGYTF
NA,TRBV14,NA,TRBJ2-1,TGTGCCAGCAGCCACAGGTCCATCTACAATGAGCAGTTCTTC,CASSHRSIYNEQFF
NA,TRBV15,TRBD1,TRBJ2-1,TGTGCCACGTGGAGCAGGGGGTCGGGGAGTAACTACAATGAGCAGTTCTTC,CATWSRGSGSNYNEQFF
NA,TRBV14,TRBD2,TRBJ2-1,TGTGCCAGCAGCCAAGCTAGCGGGAGGAACTACAATGAGCAGTTCTTC,CASSQASGRNYNEQFF
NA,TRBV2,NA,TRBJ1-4,TGTGCCAGCGGACAACAGGGTTGGGACGAAAAACTGTTTTTT,CASGQQGWDEKLFF
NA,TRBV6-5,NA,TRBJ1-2,TGTGCCAGCACTCCCCTGAGGGCCACCGGCTATGGCTACACCTTC,CASTPLRATGYGYTF
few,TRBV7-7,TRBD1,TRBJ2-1,TGTGCTAGCAGCTTATATTCGGACAGGGGAGCCCACAATGAGCAGTTCTTC,CASSLYSDRGAHNEQFF
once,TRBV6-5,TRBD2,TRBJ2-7,TGTGCCAGCAGTTACGATCTAGCGGCCTCCTACGAGCAGTACTTC,CASSYDLAASYEQYF
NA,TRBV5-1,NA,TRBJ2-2,TGCGCCAGCAGCTTGGAGCTCGGGGAGCTGTTTTTT,CASSLELGELFF
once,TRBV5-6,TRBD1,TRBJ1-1,TGTGCCAGCAGCACCCGCGACAGGGTTGTCGCTGAAGCTTTCTTT,CASSTRDRVVAEAFF
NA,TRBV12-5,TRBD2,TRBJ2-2,TGTGCTAGTGGTTTGCCAACGGGGGGGCCCGGGGAGCTGTTTTTT,CASGLPTGGPGELFF
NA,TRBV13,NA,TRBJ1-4,TGTGCCAGCAGCTTAGCAGGTGGGGAAAAACTGTTTTTT,CASSLAGGEKLFF
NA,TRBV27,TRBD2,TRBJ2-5,TGTGCCAGCCCCGTTAGAAGTTGCGGGGGGGCGGAGACCCAGTACTTC,CASPVRSCGGAETQYF
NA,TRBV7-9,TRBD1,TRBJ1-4,TGTGCCAGCTTTTCCACAGGGGCAACTAATGAAAAACTGTTTTTT,CASFSTGATNEKLFF
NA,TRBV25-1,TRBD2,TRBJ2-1,TGTGCCAGCAGGAGGGGGGCGGGGGGCTCCTACAATGAGCAGTTCTTC,CASRRGAGGSYNEQFF
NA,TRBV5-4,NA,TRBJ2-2,TGTGCCAGCAGCCCCCGCGGCGGGCCTCGGGACACCGGGGAGCTGTTTTTT,CASSPRGGPRDTGELFF
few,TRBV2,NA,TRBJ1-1,TGTGCCAGCAGTGGACACAACACTGAAGCTTTCTTT,CASSGHNTEAFF
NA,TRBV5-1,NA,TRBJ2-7,TGCGCCAGCAGCTCACGGGCGGGGGAGCAGTACTTC,CASSSRAGEQYF
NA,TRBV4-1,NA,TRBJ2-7,TGCGCCAGCAGCCAAGGTGAGACAACCGCCTACGAGCAGTACTTC,CASSQGETTAYEQYF
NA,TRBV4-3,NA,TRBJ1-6,TGCGCCAGCAGCCAGACGGGACTACCGAATTCACCCCTCCACTTT,CASSQTGLPNSPLHF
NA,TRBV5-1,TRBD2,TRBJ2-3,TGCGCCAGCAGCTTCCGGGGGGGCCAAGATACGCAGTATTTT,CASSFRGGQDTQYF
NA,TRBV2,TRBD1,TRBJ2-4,TGTGCCAGCAGTGTTGCAGGGGGCGGCCATGGGTACTTC,CASSVAGGGHGYF
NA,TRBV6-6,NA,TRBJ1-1,TGTGCCAGCAGTTACGTGGAGGGATCCTATGAAGCTTTCTTT,CASSYVEGSYEAFF
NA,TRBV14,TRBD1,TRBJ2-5,TGTGCCAGCAGCCGGGACAGGGAGTTGGAGACCCAGTACTTC,CASSRDRELETQYF
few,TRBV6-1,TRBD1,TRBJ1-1,TGTGCCAGCAGTGAGCGGACAGGCGTAGCTTTCTTT,CASSERTGVAFF
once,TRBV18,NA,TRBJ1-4,TGTGCCAGCTCACTTACAGGTCCCCCAACTAATGAAAAACTGTTTTTT,CASSLTGPPTNEKLFF
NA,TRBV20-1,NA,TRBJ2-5,TGCAGTGCCCGGAGCAGTGAGACCCAGTACTTC,CSARSSETQYF
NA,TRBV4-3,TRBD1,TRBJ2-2,TGCGCCAGCAGCCAAGATGGGGGACAGGGGTGTACCGGGGAGCTGTTTTTT,CASSQDGGQGCTGELFF
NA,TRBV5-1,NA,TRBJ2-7,TGCGCCAGCAGCCGAACATCAGGGGCCCCCTACGAGCAGTACTTC,CASSRTSGAPYEQYF
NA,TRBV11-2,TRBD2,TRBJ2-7,TGTGCCAGCAGCCCCGGGACTAGCGCCTTCTACGAGCAGTACTTC,CASSPGTSAFYEQYF
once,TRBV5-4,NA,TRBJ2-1,TGTGCCAGCAGCTTACCTTGGGGGGGCAAATACAATGAGCAGTTCTTC,CASSLPWGGKYNEQFF
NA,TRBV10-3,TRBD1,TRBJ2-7,TGTGCCATCAGGGGGGACAGCTCCTACGAGCAGTACTTC,CAIRGDSSYEQYF
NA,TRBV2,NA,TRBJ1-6,TGTGCCAGCACTGACAGTCGAACCTCCTATAATTCACCCCTCCACTTT,CASTDSRTSYNSPLHF
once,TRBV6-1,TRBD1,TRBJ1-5,TGTGCCATTAGGCAGGGGGTAAATCAGCCCCAGCATTTT,CAIRQGVNQPQHF
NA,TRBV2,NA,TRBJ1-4,TGTGCCAGCAGTGAAAAGTCGGTAAAGGAAAAACTGTTTTTT,CASSEKSVKEKLFF
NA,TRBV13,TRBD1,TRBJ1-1,TGTGCCAGCAGGGACTGGACAGGCCACACTGAAGCTTTCTTT,CASRDWTGHTEAFF
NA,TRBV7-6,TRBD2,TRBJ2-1,TGTGCCAGCAGCTTGGGCGGGAGGGTCTCCAATGAGCAGTTCTTC,CASSLGGRVSNEQFF
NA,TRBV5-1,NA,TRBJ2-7,TGCGCCAGCAGGCTGACCCGGGAAGAGCAGTACTTC,CASRLTREEQYF
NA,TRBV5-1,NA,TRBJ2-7,TGCGCCAGCAGCTTACCCGGGGGAACCTACGAGCAGTACTTC,CASSLPGGTYEQYF
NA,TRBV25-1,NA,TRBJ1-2,TGTGCCAGCAGTGAATGCCGGGAGACAAGTACCTTC,CASSECRETSTF
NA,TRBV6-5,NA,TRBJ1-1,TGTGCCAGCACCAGGGAGGGTCTGAACACTGAAGCTTTCTTT,CASTREGLNTEAFF
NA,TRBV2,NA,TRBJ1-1,TGTGCCAGCAGTGAAAGGGGAAGGGAATACATGAACACTGAAGCTTTCTTT,CASSERGREYMNTEAFF
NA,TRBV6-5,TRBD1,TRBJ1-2,TGTGCCAGCAGTTACGGGACAGAAGGCTATGGCTACACCTTC,CASSYGTEGYGYTF
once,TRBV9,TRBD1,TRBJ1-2,TGTGCCAGCAGCGTTAACCCGGGACAGGGGACGAACTATGGCTACACCTTC,CASSVNPGQGTNYGYTF
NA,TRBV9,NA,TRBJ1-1,TGTGCCAGCAGCTCAAATGGGGGGTTTAGTGAAGCTTTCTTT,CASSSNGGFSEAFF
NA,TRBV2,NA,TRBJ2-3,TGTGCCAGCAGTGCCCCTTTGACAGGCCGGAGAGATACGCAGTATTTT,CASSAPLTGRRDTQYF
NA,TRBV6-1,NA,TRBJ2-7,TGTGCCAGCTCTAACAGGCAAGTCTACGAGCAGTACTTC,CASSNRQVYEQYF
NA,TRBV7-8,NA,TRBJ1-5,TGTGCCAGCAGCTCAAAAACAGGGAGCAATCAGCCCCAGCATTTT,CASSSKTGSNQPQHF